Detailed here is one T cell receptor beta chain. This entry belongs to a study of blood T cell repertoires in COVID-19. Per the authors' pipeline: Quantification of nucleated cells was approximated via reference gene primer amplification. Only in-frame clones appear in the TCRdb table, and some are missing; sequencing was by immunoSEQ multiplex PCR. Clonal size and the V and J genes are those of that table, whereas D and trimming came from the DNA. The data contain 470,000 or so clones, about 85% of them singletons. This CDR3 is built from 17 residues. V lost 1 base and J lost 5; bases outside the gene matches: 9. CDR1 and CDR2 from the germline V gene are SEHNR and FQNEAQ (reference sequence).

Sequenced input: PBMCs or T cells enriched from blood (not recorded which). This chain joins TRBV7-9 and TRBJ1-1; 11 bases are a match to TRBD1. The TCR was taken from a young woman with acute COVID-19. CDR3 residues: CASSLVPGQGAGTEAFF. CDR3 DNA sequence: TGTGCCAGCAGCTTAGTCCCCGGACAGGGGGCGGGAACTGAAGCTTTCTTT.